One sample yielded the 20 T cell receptor beta chains listed below, sequenced in a study of blood T cell repertoires in COVID-19 (dated by TCRdb to 2018 to 2021). The library was produced with the immunoSEQ multiplex PCR assay. TCRdb's version of the immuneACCESS table is confined to in-frame rearrangements and falls short of the full clone set. An unresolved V gene accounts for under half of the shortfall where checked; the remainder is of unknown origin. This sample holds about 150,000 clones; roughly nine tenths were observed only once. The ten largest clones add up to approximately 2.8% of the sample. Sequences were obtained from peripheral blood. The receptors derive from a woman between 55 and 75 years old with active COVID-19.

The rearrangement links TRBV5-8 to TRBJ2-7; 7 nucleotides align to TRBD1. The length of the CDR3 is 17 residues. The V gene's germline CDR1 is SGHTS and CDR2 YDEGEE. The junction had 16 bases not matched to a gene; V was cut back by 4 bases and J by 3 bases. The DNA of the CDR3 is TGTGCCAGCAGCCCCCTTCGTCCCCGCGACAGGGACTACGAGCAGTACTTC. This gives the protein CASSPLRPRDRDYEQYF.

This clone has a single count. The rearrangement links TRBV7-8 to TRBJ1-5; 8 nucleotides align to TRBD1. The CDR3 runs to 14 residues. The V and J ends lost 4 bases and 3 bases, in that order; junction bases with no gene match: 2. Looked up from germline, CDR1 is SGHVS and CDR2 is FQNEAQ. The CDR3 sequence is CASSSDRVNQPQHF. The CDR3, as DNA: TGTGCCAGCAGCTCGGACAGGGTCAATCAGCCCCAGCATTTT.

The V call is TRBV6-2 or TRBV6-3, the J call TRBJ1-1, with D tentatively TRBD1 (5 bases). The V gene lost 5 bases and the J gene lost 1 base, with 11 bases spanning the gap. Germline V gives CDR1 MNHEY, CDR2 SVGEGT. The CDR3 runs to 14 residues. The CDR3 nucleotides read TGTGCCAGCAGTCCCCATACAGGGAACACTGAAGCTTTCTTT. This gives the protein CASSPHTGNTEAFF.

The genes are TRBV5-1 and TRBJ1-3, with D maybe TRBD1 (6 bases). Between the trimmed V and J ends, which lost 4 bases and 0 bases, there was a span of 14 bases. This CDR3 has 16 residues. Germline V gene sequence: CDR1 SGHRS, CDR2 YFSETQ. The CDR3 loop is CASSLTGINSGNTIYF. CDR3 nucleotide sequence: TGCGCCAGCAGCCTAACAGGGATAAACTCTGGAAACACCATATATTTT.

The chain carries TRBV4-3 and TRBJ2-5, with 8 bases that match TRBD2. CDR1 and CDR2 (germline): LGHNA, YSLEER. The ends lost 2 bases at V and 7 bases at J; junction bases unmatched: 6. The CDR3 loop spans 14 amino acids. CDR3 sequence: CASSQIGLAATQYF. The CDR3 DNA reads TGCGCCAGCAGCCAAATCGGACTAGCCGCGACCCAGTACTTC.

The rearrangement uses TRBV4-2 and TRBJ2-3, with D uncertain. The germline gives CDR1 LGHNA, CDR2 YNFKEQ. Trimming shortened V by 0 bases and J by 5 bases, and 9 bases separated the two germline ends. The CDR3 sequence is 14 residues long. CDR3 DNA: TGTGCCAGCAGCCAAGAACTTCTAGGAGATACGCAGTATTTT. It is translated as CASSQELLGDTQYF.

V gene TRBV6-2 or TRBV6-3 combines with J gene TRBJ1-6; D uncertain. The CDR3 runs 12 residues. Germline assignment: CDR1 MNHEY and CDR2 SVGEGT. Trimming left V 5 bases short and J 14 bases short, with 13 bases between. CDR3 nucleotides: TGTGCCAGCAGTCTAAGTCGGCGGGCCCTCCACTTT. It translates to CASSLSRRALHF.

The rearrangement links TRBV5-1 to TRBJ2-7, with a tentative D call TRBD1 (6 bases). In germline, CDR1 is SGHRS, CDR2 YFSETQ. CDR3 size: 14 residues. Trimming pared 2 bases from V and 2 bases from J, leaving 11 bases between. CDR3 DNA sequence: TGCGCCAGCAGCTTCGGGACATCAGCCTACGAGCAGTACTTC. Its protein product is CASSFGTSAYEQYF.

CDR3 nucleotides: TGTGCCAGCAGCTTAGCTAGCGGGAGCGTCGTTGAGCAGTTCTTC. As protein: CASSLASGSVVEQFF. The V and J genes are TRBV11-3 and TRBJ2-1, with TRBD2 matching 10 bases. This CDR3 is 15 amino acids long. Germline V gene lookup returns CDR1 SGHNT and CDR2 YENEEA. Trimming took 1 base from V and 9 from J; bases not matched to a gene: 6.

The chain uses TRBV7-9 and TRBJ2-2, with TRBD1 matching 9 bases. Germline CDR1 reads SEHNR; CDR2 reads FQNEAQ (reference sequence). The V segment lost 5 bases and the J segment 3 bases; nucleotides outside the gene matches: 4. CDR3 size: 15 residues. The CDR3 region has the DNA TGTGCCAGCAGCCCCGGGACAGGGTACACCGGGGAGCTGTTTTTT. This translates into CASSPGTGYTGELFF.

V is TRBV5-1 and J is TRBJ1-2; 10 bases align to TRBD1. Germline V lookup: CDR1 SGHRS, CDR2 YFSETQ. V trimming: 4 bases; J trimming: 0 bases; junction bases outside the gene matches: 3. The CDR3 spans 15 residues. CDR3 sequence (DNA): TGCGCCAGCAGCGGAGGACAGGGGGCTAACTATGGCTACACCTTC. This sequence encodes CASSGGQGANYGYTF.

This chain connects TRBV7-2 to TRBJ2-7, with 9 bases identical to TRBD2. The V gene end was trimmed by 8 bases and the J gene end by 1 base; junction bases not matched to a gene: 9. The CDR3 has 15 residues. Germline values: CDR1 SGHTA, CDR2 FQGNSA. CDR3 sequence: CASSASGITSYEQYF. CDR3 bases: TGTGCCAGCTCCGCTAGCGGGATCACTTCCTACGAGCAGTACTTC.

The chain joins TRBV19 to TRBJ2-1, with D perhaps TRBD2 (6 bases). Germline CDR1 is LNHDA and CDR2 is SQIVND (reference sequence). CDR3 length: 22 amino acids. V was shortened by 6 bases and J by 0 bases, with 33 bases between the two germline ends. Written as DNA, the CDR3 is TGTGCCAGTAGGATGATTTCAGGGTCCTCTTTAACTAGCCGCAGCTCCTACAATGAGCAGTTCTTC. This sequence encodes CASRMISGSSLTSRSSYNEQFF.

The rearrangement links TRBV27 to TRBJ2-5; 16 bases align to TRBD2. The CDR3 sequence is 17 residues long. J lost 6 bases, V lost 6 bases, and 10 bases had no gene match. Germline assignment: CDR1 MNHEY and CDR2 SMNVEV (reference sequence). CDR3 amino acids: CASSPGTSGRAGKTQYF. DNA for the CDR3: TGTGCCAGCAGCCCAGGGACTAGCGGGAGGGCGGGCAAGACCCAGTACTTC.

The chain combines TRBV18 with TRBJ2-5, with 9 bases aligning to TRBD1. CDR1 and CDR2 from the germline V gene are KGHSH and LQKENI. This CDR3 is 16 amino acids long. V dropped 5 bases and J dropped 5; count of bases not matched to a gene: 12. The CDR3 nucleotides read TGTGCCAGCTCAGCCTGGGACAGGGCAGGAGTGGAGACCCAGTACTTC. This encodes CASSAWDRAGVETQYF.

This chain joins TRBV27 and TRBJ1-5; the D gene is possibly TRBD1 (6 bases). This CDR3 has 14 amino acids. V was clipped by 5 bases and J by 6 bases, with 14 bases between them. Looked up from germline, CDR1 is MNHEY and CDR2 is SMNVEV (reference sequence). The chain's CDR3 is CASSLRGGTQPQHF. The CDR3 nucleotides read TGTGCCAGCAGTCTCCGCGGGGGCACTCAGCCCCAGCATTTT.

This sequence joins TRBV12-3 or TRBV12-4 and TRBJ1-2; D gene uncertain. The ends were cut back, 5 bases at V and 4 bases at J, with 5 bases in the middle. This CDR3 comprises 11 residues. The CDR3: CASSPVYGYTF. The CDR3 DNA sequence: TGTGCCAGCAGTCCCGTCTATGGCTACACCTTC.

The V call is TRBV19, the J call TRBJ2-7; 7 nucleotides agree with TRBD2. This CDR3 comprises 20 residues. Germline assignment: CDR1 LNHDA and CDR2 SQIVND (reference sequence). V lost 1 base and J lost 0; bases outside the gene matches: 18. As DNA, the CDR3 is TGTGCCAGTAGTATAGCTCTCTTTTCGGGTGCCGGGAGGCACTCCTACGAGCAGTACTTC. It is translated as CASSIALFSGAGRHSYEQYF.

The chain combines TRBV29-1 with TRBJ2-1; TRBD1 might be the D (6 bases). V lost 8 bases, J lost 7 bases, and 18 bases lay in between. Per the germline V gene, CDR1 is SQVTM and CDR2 is ANQGSEA. The CDR3 has 13 residues. The CDR3 bases are TGCAGCTCCTTGGGGCAGGGGCGGAATGAGCAGTTCTTC. It is translated as CSSLGQGRNEQFF.

This chain uses TRBV7-2 with TRBJ2-1; 11 bases fit TRBD2. From germline, CDR1 is SGHTA and CDR2 FQGNSA. J lost 7 bases, V lost 5 bases, and 7 bases had no gene match. The CDR3 is 15 residues long. The CDR3 spells CASSPTSGRTNEQFF. CDR3 bases: TGTGCCAGCAGCCCAACTAGCGGGAGAACGAATGAGCAGTTCTTC. The variable domain in full, with the rest retrieved from reference TRBV7-2 and TRBJ2-1, is GAGVSQSPSNKVTEKGKDVELRCDPISGHTALYWYRQSLGQGLEFLIYFQGNSAPDKSGLPSDRFSAERTGGSVSTLTIQRTQQEDSAVYLCASSPTSGRTNEQFFGPGTRLTVL.